This T cell receptor (beta chain) appears in the sequencing data of a study of cytomegalovirus exposure and HLA in healthy donors. The PCR was carried out with 60 Vbeta primers and 13 Jbeta primers. Sequenced by immunoSEQ multiplex PCR; TCRdb stores in-frame clones only, minus some. This sample's table has approximately 130,000 clones. The CDR3 consists of 16 residues. Germline V gives CDR1 MGHRA, CDR2 YSYEKL. V was trimmed by 5 bases and J by 3 bases, leaving 20 bases between them. The source material was PBMCs. The chain links TRBV4-1 to TRBJ2-7, with D tentatively TRBD2 (7 bases). This TCR was recovered from an older woman in good health and CMV-seronegative. The CDR3 DNA sequence: TGCGCCAGCAGCGACGGACGGGGGGCCCTGAACTACGAGCAGTACTTC. Its translation is CASSDGRGALNYEQYF.